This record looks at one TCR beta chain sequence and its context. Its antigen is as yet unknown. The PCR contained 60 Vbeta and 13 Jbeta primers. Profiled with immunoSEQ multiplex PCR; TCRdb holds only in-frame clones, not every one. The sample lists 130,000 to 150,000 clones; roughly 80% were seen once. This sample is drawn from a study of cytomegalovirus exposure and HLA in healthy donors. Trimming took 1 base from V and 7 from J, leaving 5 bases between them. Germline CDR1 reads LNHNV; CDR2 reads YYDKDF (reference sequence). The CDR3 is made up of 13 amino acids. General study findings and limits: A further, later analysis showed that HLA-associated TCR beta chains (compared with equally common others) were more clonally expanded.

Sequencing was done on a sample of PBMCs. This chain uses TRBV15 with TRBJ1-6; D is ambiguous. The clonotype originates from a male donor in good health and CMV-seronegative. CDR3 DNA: TGTGCCACCAGCAGAGGCAGGAATTCACCCCTCCACTTT. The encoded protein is CATSRGRNSPLHF.